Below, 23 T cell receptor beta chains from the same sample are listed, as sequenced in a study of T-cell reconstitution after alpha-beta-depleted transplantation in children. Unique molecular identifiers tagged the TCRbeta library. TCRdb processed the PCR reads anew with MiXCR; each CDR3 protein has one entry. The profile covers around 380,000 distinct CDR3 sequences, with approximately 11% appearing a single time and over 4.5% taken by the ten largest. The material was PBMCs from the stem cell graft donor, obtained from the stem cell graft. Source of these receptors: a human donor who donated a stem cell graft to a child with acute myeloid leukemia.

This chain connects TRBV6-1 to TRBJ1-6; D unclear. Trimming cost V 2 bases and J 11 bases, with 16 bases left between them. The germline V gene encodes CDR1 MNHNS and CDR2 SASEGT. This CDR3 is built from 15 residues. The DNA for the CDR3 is TGTGCCAGCAGTGAAAGACACCTAAGCAATCCACCCCTCCACTTT. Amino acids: CASSERHLSNPPLHF.

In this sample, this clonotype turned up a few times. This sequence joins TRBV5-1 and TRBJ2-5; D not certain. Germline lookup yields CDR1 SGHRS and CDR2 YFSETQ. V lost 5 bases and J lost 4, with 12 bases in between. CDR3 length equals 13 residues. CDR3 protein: CASRQDQGETQYF. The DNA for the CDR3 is TGCGCCAGCAGACAAGACCAAGGAGAGACCCAGTACTTC.

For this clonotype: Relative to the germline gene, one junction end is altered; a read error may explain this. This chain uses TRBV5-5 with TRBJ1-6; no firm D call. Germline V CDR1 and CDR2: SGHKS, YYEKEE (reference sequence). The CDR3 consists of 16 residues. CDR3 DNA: TGTGCCAGCAGCTTAGTTGCTCGGGCCTATAATCCACCCCTCCACTTT. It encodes CASSLVARAYNPPLHF.

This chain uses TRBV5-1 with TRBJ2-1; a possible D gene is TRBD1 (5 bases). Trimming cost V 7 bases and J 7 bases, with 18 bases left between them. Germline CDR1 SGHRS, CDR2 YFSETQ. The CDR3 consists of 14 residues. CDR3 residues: CASLAWGQGNEQFF. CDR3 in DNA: TGCGCCAGCTTGGCTTGGGGTCAGGGAAATGAGCAGTTCTTC.

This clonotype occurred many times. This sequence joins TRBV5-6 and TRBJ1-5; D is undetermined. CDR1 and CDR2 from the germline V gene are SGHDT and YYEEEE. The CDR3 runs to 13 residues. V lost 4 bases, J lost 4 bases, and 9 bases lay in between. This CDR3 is CASSRGRNQPQHF. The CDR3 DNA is TGTGCCAGCAGCCGCGGGCGGAATCAGCCCCAGCATTTT.

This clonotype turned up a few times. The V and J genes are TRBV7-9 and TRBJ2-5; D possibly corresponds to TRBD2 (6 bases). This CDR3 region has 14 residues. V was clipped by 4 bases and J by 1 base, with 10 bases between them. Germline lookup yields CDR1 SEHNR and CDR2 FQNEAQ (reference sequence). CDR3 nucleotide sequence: TGTGCCAGCAGCTCGTGGACTACCCAAGAGACCCAGTACTTC. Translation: CASSSWTTQETQYF.

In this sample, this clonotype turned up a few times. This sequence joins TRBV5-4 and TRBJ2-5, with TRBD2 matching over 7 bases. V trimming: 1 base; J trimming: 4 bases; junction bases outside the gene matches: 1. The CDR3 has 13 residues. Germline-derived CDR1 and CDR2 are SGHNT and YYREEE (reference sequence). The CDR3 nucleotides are TGTGCCAGCAGCTTGACTAGCGCAGAGACCCAGTACTTC. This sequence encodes CASSLTSAETQYF.

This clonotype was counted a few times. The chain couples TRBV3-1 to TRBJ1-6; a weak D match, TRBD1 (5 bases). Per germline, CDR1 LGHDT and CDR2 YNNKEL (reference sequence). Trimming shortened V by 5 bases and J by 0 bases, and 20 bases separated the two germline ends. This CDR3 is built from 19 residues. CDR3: CASSIYRPSRSSYNSPLHF. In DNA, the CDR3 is TGTGCCAGCAGCATATACAGGCCCAGCAGGAGCTCCTATAATTCACCCCTCCACTTT.

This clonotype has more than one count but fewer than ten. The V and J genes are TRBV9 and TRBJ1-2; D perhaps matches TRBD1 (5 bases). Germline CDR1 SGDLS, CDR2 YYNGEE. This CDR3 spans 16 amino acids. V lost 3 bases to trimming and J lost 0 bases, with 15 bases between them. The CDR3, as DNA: TGTGCCAGCAGCGCCCATCTTGGGACCGCTAACTATGGCTACACCTTC. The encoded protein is CASSAHLGTANYGYTF.

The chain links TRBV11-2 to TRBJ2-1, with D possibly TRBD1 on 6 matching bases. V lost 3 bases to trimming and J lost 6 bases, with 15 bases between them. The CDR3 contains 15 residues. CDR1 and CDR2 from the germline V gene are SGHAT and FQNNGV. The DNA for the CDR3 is TGTGCCAGCAGCTTTCTACAGGGCTCCATCAATGAGCAGTTCTTC. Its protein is CASSFLQGSINEQFF.

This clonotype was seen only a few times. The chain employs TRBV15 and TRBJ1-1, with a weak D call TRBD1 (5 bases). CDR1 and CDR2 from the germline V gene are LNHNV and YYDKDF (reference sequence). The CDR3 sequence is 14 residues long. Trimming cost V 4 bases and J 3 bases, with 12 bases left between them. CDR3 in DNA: TGTGCCACCAGCATAGGTAGGGGTGACACTGAAGCTTTCTTT. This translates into CATSIGRGDTEAFF.

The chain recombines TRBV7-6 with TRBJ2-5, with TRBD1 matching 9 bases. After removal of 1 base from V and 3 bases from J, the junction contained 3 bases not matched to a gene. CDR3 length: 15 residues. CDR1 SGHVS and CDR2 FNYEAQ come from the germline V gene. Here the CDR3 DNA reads TGTGCCAGCAGCTTAGGACGGACAGGGGAAGAGACCCAGTACTTC. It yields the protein CASSLGRTGEETQYF.

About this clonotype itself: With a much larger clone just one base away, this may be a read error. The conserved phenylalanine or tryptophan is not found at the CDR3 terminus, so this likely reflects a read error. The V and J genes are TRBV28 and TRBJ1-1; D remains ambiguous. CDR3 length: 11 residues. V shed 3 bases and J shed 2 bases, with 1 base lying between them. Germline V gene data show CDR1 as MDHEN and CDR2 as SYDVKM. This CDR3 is CASSFNTEAFL. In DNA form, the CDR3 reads TGTGCCAGCAGTTTTAACACTGAAGCTTTCCTT.

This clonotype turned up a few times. The CDR3 loop reads CATSREGRGRQETQYF. For the CDR3, the DNA is TGTGCCACCAGCAGAGAAGGGCGGGGGAGACAAGAGACCCAGTACTTC. The genes are TRBV15 and TRBJ2-5; TRBD2 aligns across 7 bases. This CDR3 comprises 16 residues. J was trimmed by 2 bases and V by 0 bases; bases with no gene match: 6. Germline V CDR1 and CDR2: LNHNV, YYDKDF (reference sequence).

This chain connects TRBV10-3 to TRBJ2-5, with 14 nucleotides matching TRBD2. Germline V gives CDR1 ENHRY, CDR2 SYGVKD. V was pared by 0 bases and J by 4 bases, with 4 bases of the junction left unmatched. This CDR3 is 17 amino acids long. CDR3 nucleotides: TGTGCCATCAGTGAGTCATCCGGACTAGCGGGAGGAGAGACCCAGTACTTC. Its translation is CAISESSGLAGGETQYF.

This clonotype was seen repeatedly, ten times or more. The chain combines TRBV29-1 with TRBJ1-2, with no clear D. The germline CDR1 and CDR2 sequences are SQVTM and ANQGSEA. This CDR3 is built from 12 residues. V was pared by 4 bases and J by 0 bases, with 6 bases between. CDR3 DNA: TGCAGCGTTGTTGGTTCTAACTATGGCTACACCTTC. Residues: CSVVGSNYGYTF.

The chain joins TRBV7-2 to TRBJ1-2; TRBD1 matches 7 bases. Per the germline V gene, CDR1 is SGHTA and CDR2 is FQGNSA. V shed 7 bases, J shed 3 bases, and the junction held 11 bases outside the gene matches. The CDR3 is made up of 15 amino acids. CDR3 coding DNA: TGTGCCAGCACCCCGACAGGGTCAGCGGACTATGGCTACACCTTC. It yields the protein CASTPTGSADYGYTF.

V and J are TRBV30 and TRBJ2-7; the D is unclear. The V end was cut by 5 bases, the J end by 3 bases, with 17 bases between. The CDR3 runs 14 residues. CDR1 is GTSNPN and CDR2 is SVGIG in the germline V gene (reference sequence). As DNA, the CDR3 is TGTGCCTGGCGCCCAAGCGCCAAGGGCTACGAGCAGTACTTC. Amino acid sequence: CAWRPSAKGYEQYF.

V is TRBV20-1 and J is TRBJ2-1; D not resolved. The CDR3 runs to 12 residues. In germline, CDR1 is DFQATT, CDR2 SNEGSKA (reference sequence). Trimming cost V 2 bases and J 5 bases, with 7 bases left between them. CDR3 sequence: CSARQLHNEQFF. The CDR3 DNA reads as TGCAGTGCTAGACAACTTCACAATGAGCAGTTCTTC.

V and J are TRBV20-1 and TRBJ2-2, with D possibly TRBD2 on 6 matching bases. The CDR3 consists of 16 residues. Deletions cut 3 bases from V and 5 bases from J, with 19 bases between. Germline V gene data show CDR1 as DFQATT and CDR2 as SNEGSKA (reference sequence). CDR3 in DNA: TGCAGTGCTAGGGGACCCCAGGAACGGGGGACCGGGGAGCTGTTTTTT. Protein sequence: CSARGPQERGTGELFF.

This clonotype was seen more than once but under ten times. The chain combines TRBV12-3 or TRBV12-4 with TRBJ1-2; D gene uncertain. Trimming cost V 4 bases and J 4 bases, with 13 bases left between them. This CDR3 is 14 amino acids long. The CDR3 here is CASSSNRYGYGYTF. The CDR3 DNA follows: TGTGCCAGCAGTTCAAACCGCTATGGCTATGGCTACACCTTC.

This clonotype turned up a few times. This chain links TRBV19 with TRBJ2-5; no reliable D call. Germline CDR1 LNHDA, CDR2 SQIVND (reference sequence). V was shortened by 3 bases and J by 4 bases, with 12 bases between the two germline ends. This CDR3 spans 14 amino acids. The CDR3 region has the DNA TGTGCCAGTAGTATTACAGCGATGAGAGAGACCCAGTACTTC. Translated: CASSITAMRETQYF.

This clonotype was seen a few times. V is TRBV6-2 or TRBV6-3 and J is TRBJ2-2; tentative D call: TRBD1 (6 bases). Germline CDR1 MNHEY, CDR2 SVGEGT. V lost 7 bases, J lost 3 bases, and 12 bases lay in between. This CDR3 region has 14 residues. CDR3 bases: TGTGCCAGCACAGGGACAAAGTACACCGGGGAGCTGTTTTTT. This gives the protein CASTGTKYTGELFF.